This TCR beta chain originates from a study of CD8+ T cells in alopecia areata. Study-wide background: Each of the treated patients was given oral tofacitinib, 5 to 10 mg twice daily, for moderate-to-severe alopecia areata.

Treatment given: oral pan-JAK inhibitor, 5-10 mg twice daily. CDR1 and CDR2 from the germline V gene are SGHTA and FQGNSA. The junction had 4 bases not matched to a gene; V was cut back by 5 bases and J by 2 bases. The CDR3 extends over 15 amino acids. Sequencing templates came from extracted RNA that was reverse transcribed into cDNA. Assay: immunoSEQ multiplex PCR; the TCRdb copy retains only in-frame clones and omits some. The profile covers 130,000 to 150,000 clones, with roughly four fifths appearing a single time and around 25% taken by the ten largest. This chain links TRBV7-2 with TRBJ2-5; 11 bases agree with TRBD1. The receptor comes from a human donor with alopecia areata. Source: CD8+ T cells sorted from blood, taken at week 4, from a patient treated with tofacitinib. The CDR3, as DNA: TGTGCCAGCAGCGCAGGGACAGGGGGTCAAGAGACCCAGTACTTC. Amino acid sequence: CASSAGTGGQETQYF. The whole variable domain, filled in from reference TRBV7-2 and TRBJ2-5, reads GAGVSQSPSNKVTEKGKDVELRCDPISGHTALYWYRQSLGQGLEFLIYFQGNSAPDKSGLPSDRFSAERTGGSVSTLTIQRTQQEDSAVYLCASSAGTGGQETQYFGPGTRLLVL.